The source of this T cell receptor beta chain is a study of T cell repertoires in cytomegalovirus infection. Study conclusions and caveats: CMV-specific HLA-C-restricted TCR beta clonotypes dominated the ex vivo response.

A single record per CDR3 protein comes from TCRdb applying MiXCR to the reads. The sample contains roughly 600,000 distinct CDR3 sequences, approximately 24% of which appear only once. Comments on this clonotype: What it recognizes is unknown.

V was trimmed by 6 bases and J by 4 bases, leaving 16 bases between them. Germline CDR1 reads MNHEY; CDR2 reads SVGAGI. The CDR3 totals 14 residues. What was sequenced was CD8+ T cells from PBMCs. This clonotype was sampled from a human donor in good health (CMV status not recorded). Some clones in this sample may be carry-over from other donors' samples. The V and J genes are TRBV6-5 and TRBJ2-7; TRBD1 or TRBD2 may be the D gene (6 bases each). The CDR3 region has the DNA TGTGCCAGCAGGGGGGCGGAGGGTGGTTACGAGCAGTACTTC. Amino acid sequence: CASRGAEGGYEQYF.